The 25 T cell receptor beta chains below all came from one sample that was sequenced in a study of T cell clonality in common variable immunodeficiency. Sequenced by immunoSEQ multiplex PCR; TCRdb stores in-frame clones only, minus some. This sample carries about 81,000 clones, none of them present only once. Input material: peripheral blood mononuclear cells. The receptors originated from a person aged 18 to 70 in good health.

This clone was picked up many times. The read ends 3 residues early relative to the CDR3; the germline J gene fills the gap. V usage is TRBV5-8 and J usage is TRBJ1-1; D not resolved. The germline gives CDR1 SGHTS, CDR2 YDEGEE. CDR3 size: 11 residues. The CDR3 bases that were read are TGTGCCAGCAGCTTGAGCACAGTA. Translating it yields CASSLSTV. In full, the CDR3 is CASSLSTVAFF. The full variable domain, in which reference TRBV5-8 and TRBJ1-1 provide the parts outside the CDR3, is EAGVTQSPTHLIKTRGQQATLRCSPISGHTSVYWYQQALGLGLQFLLWYDEGEERNRGNFPPRFSGRQFPNYSSELNVNALELEDSALYLCASSLSTVAFFGQGTRLTVV.

This clone occurred many times. The read falls 3 residues short of the CDR3 end, and the missing part is taken from the germline J gene. This chain connects TRBV19 to TRBJ2-1; the match to TRBD2 covers 14 bases. V shed 5 bases and J 6 bases; nucleotides not matched to a gene: 9. The CDR3 totals 17 residues. Germline CDR1 LNHDA, CDR2 SQIVND (reference sequence). CDR3 sequence: CASSARLAGGPGNEQFF. The sequenced CDR3 bases are TGTGCCAGTAGTGCTCGACTAGCGGGAGGGCCGGGCAATGAG.

This clone was seen repeatedly, ten times or more. Read sequence stops 3 residues before the CDR3 end, and the germline J gene provides the missing end. The chain combines TRBV19 with TRBJ1-2; D is undetermined. The germline V gene has CDR1 LNHDA and CDR2 SQIVND (reference sequence). The CDR3 covers 12 residues. The CDR3 DNA, read in part, is TGTGCCAGTACGGAGGGCAGTAGGGGC. It yields the protein CASTEGSRG. The whole CDR3 region reads CASTEGSRGYTF. The variable domain in full, with the rest retrieved from reference TRBV19 and TRBJ1-2, is DGGITQSPKYLFRKEGQNVTLSCEQNLNHDAMYWYRQDPGQGLRLIYYSQIVNDFQKGDIAEGYSVSREKKESFPLTVTSAQKNPTAFYLCASTEGSRGYTFGSGTRLTVV.

In this sample, this clone turned up many times. Coverage ceases 3 residues before the CDR3 finishes, and the germline J gene fills in the end. The chain carries TRBV6-2 or TRBV6-3 and TRBJ1-1; 9 bases are a match to TRBD1. Germline V gives CDR1 MNHEY, CDR2 SVGEGT. The CDR3 covers 14 residues. Germline trimming cut 6 bases from V and 1 base from J; bases unmatched to any gene: 3. Incomplete CDR3 DNA: TGTGCCAGCAGGGGGACAGGGAAGAACACTGAA. As protein: CASRGTGKNTE. The whole CDR3 is CASRGTGKNTEAFF.

In its sample, this clone was seen many times. Read sequence stops 3 residues before the CDR3 end, and the germline J gene provides the missing end. The chain recombines TRBV7-9 with TRBJ2-2; 11 bases fit TRBD2. CDR1 and CDR2 from the germline V gene are SEHNR and FQNEAQ (reference sequence). V lost 10 bases to trimming and J lost 4 bases; unmatched junction nucleotides: 8. There are 15 residues in the CDR3. The sequenced CDR3 bases are TGTGCCACCACTATGGGGACTAGCGGCACCGGGGAG. As protein: CATTMGTSGTGE. The complete CDR3 sequence is CATTMGTSGTGELFF.

This clone was observed a few times. The CDR3 is cut off 3 residues early in the read; its end comes from the germline J gene. The chain joins TRBV20-1 to TRBJ1-2, with TRBD1 identical over 7 bases. The CDR3 has 14 amino acids. V lost 0 bases to trimming and J lost 6 bases; unmatched junction nucleotides: 7. Germline V gives CDR1 DFQATT, CDR2 SNEGSKA (reference sequence). The sequenced part of the CDR3 DNA is TGCAGTGCTAGAGATCTCAGGGACAGTGATGGC. As protein: CSARDLRDSDG. The entire CDR3 protein is CSARDLRDSDGYTF.

In this sample, this clone turned up many times. CDR3 DNA, as far as it was read: TGTGCCAGCTCACCACTTCGGACTAGCGGGATATCAGATACG. Translating gives CASSPLRTSGISDT. The full CDR3 protein reads CASSPLRTSGISDTQYF. V gene TRBV18 combines with J gene TRBJ2-3, with 12 bases identical to TRBD2. The read stops 3 residues short of the end of the CDR3; the missing end is completed from the germline J gene. Germline trimming cut 1 base from V and 4 bases from J; bases unmatched to any gene: 6. Germline V gene lookup returns CDR1 KGHSH and CDR2 LQKENI. There are 17 residues in the CDR3.

This clone was seen at least ten times. Read coverage stops 3 residues before the CDR3 terminus; the germline J gene supplies the remainder. This chain joins TRBV20-1 and TRBJ2-7; 12 bases fit TRBD2. CDR1 is DFQATT, CDR2 SNEGSKA, per germline (reference sequence). Unmatched junction bases numbered 7, after V lost 0 bases and J lost 4 bases. The CDR3 contains 16 residues. This CDR3 is CSARDRLAGAGYEQYF. The sequenced CDR3 bases are TGCAGTGCTAGAGATCGACTAGCGGGAGCTGGATACGAG.

This clone has at least ten counts. The read halts 3 residues ahead of the CDR3 end, with the missing end drawn from the germline J gene. V is TRBV6-2 or TRBV6-3 and J is TRBJ1-4, with no clear D. The CDR3 sequence is 11 residues long. Looked up from germline, CDR1 is MNHEY and CDR2 is SVGEGT. CDR3 DNA (partial): TGTGCCAGCAGTTACTCCTTGAAA. This sequence encodes CASSYSLK. The whole CDR3 sequence reads CASSYSLKLFF.

This clone was counted many times. The CDR3 end lies 3 residues beyond the end of the read and is filled in from the germline J gene. V and J are TRBV7-6 and TRBJ2-7; a possible D gene is TRBD2 (5 bases). Germline CDR1 SGHVS, CDR2 FNYEAQ. V lost 5 bases, J lost 5 bases, and 16 bases lay in between. CDR3 length: 14 residues. Partial CDR3 DNA: TGTGCCAGCAGCGTCCAGCCGGGGAGCCACGAG. It is translated as CASSVQPGSHE. From start to end, the CDR3 is CASSVQPGSHEQYF.

This clone was observed many times. The read falls 3 residues short of the CDR3 end, and the missing part is taken from the germline J gene. The chain couples TRBV11-2 to TRBJ1-1; 8 bases map to TRBD1. CDR1 is SGHAT and CDR2 is FQNNGV in the germline V gene. There are 14 residues in the CDR3. J gave up 0 bases and V 5 bases, and 2 bases lay outside the gene matches. CDR3 region: CASSNRGLNTEAFF. CDR3 bases read: TGTGCCAGCAGCAACAGGGGGTTGAACACTGAA.

In its sample, this clone was seen many times. Read data end 3 residues before the CDR3 end; the end is taken from the germline J gene. The chain is built from TRBV19 and TRBJ2-3; D is unclear. Trimming took 5 bases from V and 5 from J, leaving 11 bases between them. Germline loops: CDR1 LNHDA, CDR2 SQIVND (reference sequence). The CDR3 is 13 residues long. The CDR3 protein is CASSLGAIDTQYF. CDR3 DNA, as far as it was read: TGTGCCAGTAGTTTGGGCGCGATAGATACG.

In its sample, this clone was seen many times. Coverage ceases 3 residues before the CDR3 finishes, and the germline J gene fills in the end. V usage is TRBV5-1 and J usage is TRBJ2-2; D is perhaps TRBD1 or TRBD2 (5 bases each). The length of the CDR3 is 14 residues. Germline V gene lookup returns CDR1 SGHRS and CDR2 YFSETQ. V lost 0 bases to trimming and J lost 8 bases, with 11 bases between them. The chain's CDR3 is CASSLVRGAGELFF. The part of the CDR3 DNA that was read is TGCGCCAGCAGCTTGGTCCGAGGGGCGGGGGAG.

At least ten counts were recorded for this clone. With the read ending 3 residues before the CDR3 end, the germline J gene is used to fill in that end. The J gene is TRBJ2-7, the V gene TRBV11-3; possibly TRBD1 for D (5 bases). The CDR3 contains 13 residues. Trimming cost V 5 bases and J 6 bases, with 14 bases left between them. Germline V CDR1 and CDR2: SGHNT, YENEEA. The CDR3 here is CASSVFQGSEQYF. Incomplete CDR3 DNA: TGTGCCAGCAGCGTCTTCCAGGGATCCGAG.

This clone was detected ten times or more. Read data end 3 residues before the CDR3 end; the end is taken from the germline J gene. This chain connects TRBV30 to TRBJ2-7; TRBD1 might be the D (7 bases). The CDR3 length is 15 residues. Trimming removed 0 bases from V and 3 bases from J, with 15 bases in between. CDR1 and CDR2 from the germline V gene are GTSNPN and SVGIG (reference sequence). CDR3 protein: CAWSVGGQPGYEQYF. CDR3 bases read: TGTGCCTGGAGTGTCGGGGGACAGCCTGGCTACGAG. Together with reference TRBV30 and TRBJ2-7, the CDR3 gives the full variable domain: SQTIHQWPATLVQPVGSPLSLECTVEGTSNPNLYWYRQAAGRGLQLLFYSVGIGQISSEVPQNLSASRPQDRQFILSSKKLLLSDSGFYLCAWSVGGQPGYEQYFGPGTRLTVT.

This clone has ten or more counts. Read data end 3 residues before the CDR3 end; the end is taken from the germline J gene. The rearrangement uses TRBV7-3 and TRBJ2-5; D not resolved. CDR1 is SGHTA and CDR2 is FQGTGA in the germline V gene. This CDR3 is 13 amino acids long. V dropped 2 bases and J dropped 5 bases, with 9 bases sitting between them. The part of the CDR3 DNA that was read is TGTGCCAGCAGCTTATCATTCCAGGAGACC. Amino acid sequence: CASSLSFQET. The entire CDR3 is CASSLSFQETQYF.

This clone was picked up many times. The CDR3 is cut off 3 residues early in the read; its end comes from the germline J gene. The chain employs TRBV6-2 or TRBV6-3 and TRBJ2-6, with 7 bases identical to TRBD1. CDR1 is MNHEY, CDR2 SVGEGT, per germline. Trimming cost V 4 bases and J 0 bases; bases outside gene matches: 0. The length of the CDR3 is 15 residues. The covered CDR3 bases are TGTGCCAGCAGTTGGGACAGCTCTGGGGCCAACGTC. Translation gives CASSWDSSGANV. The whole CDR3 region reads CASSWDSSGANVLTF.

At least ten counts were recorded for this clone. The CDR3 extends 3 residues past the end of the read, so its final part is completed from the germline J gene. The chain has TRBV6-2 or TRBV6-3 and TRBJ2-1; D is unclear. V shed 0 bases and J shed 8 bases, with 11 bases lying between them. The CDR3 runs to 14 residues. Germline lookup yields CDR1 MNHEY and CDR2 SVGEGT. The CDR3 sequence: CASSYSPESHEQFF. CDR3 DNA (partial): TGTGCCAGCAGTTACTCTCCAGAATCCCATGAG.

This clone was counted many times. The DNA read from the CDR3 is TGCAGCGTGCTCGGGACTAGCGGGAGACCCTCCTACGAG. It encodes CSVLGTSGRPSYE. The entire CDR3 is CSVLGTSGRPSYEQYF. V usage is TRBV29-1 and J usage is TRBJ2-7, with 14 bases that match TRBD2. The read is 3 residues too short to cover the CDR3 end, so that end is filled in from the germline J gene. V trimming: 6 bases; J trimming: 0 bases; junction bases outside the gene matches: 7. This CDR3 comprises 16 residues. Germline CDR1 and CDR2: SQVTM and ANQGSEA.

This clone was recorded many times. With the read ending 3 residues before the CDR3 end, the germline J gene is used to fill in that end. The chain has TRBV20-1 and TRBJ2-2; TRBD2 aligns across 11 bases. The CDR3 runs to 16 residues. The V gene end was trimmed by 0 bases and the J gene end by 6 bases; junction bases not matched to a gene: 6. Germline V gene lookup returns CDR1 DFQATT and CDR2 SNEGSKA (reference sequence). The covered CDR3 bases are TGCAGTGCTAGAGATTTCACTAGCGGGAGTGCCGGGGAG. It encodes CSARDFTSGSAGE. The complete CDR3 sequence is CSARDFTSGSAGELFF.

This clone was recorded many times. The CDR3 goes on 3 residues after the read ends, and that part is filled in from the germline J gene. This chain joins TRBV20-1 and TRBJ2-7; 14 bases align to TRBD2. V lost 1 base to trimming and J lost 2 bases; unmatched junction nucleotides: 4. Germline CDR1 is DFQATT and CDR2 is SNEGSKA (reference sequence). CDR3 size: 16 residues. The CDR3 is CSARGLAGGLTYEQYF. CDR3 bases read: TGCAGTGCTAGAGGACTAGCGGGAGGGCTCACCTACGAG.

This clone came up many times. The read is 3 residues too short to cover the CDR3 end, so that end is filled in from the germline J gene. V usage is TRBV20-1 and J usage is TRBJ2-3; no reliable D call. Germline V CDR1 and CDR2: DFQATT, SNEGSKA (reference sequence). The CDR3 covers 12 residues. V dropped 5 bases and J dropped 6 bases, with 12 bases sitting between them. The DNA read from the CDR3 is TGCAGTGCTGCACACACCGGGGATACG. It codes for CSAAHTGDT. The whole CDR3 protein reads CSAAHTGDTQYF.

There are many counts of this clone. The DNA ends 3 residues before the CDR3 does, and the rest of the CDR3 is filled in from the germline J gene. The chain couples TRBV7-9 to TRBJ2-5; a possible D gene is TRBD1 (5 bases). Germline V CDR1 and CDR2: SEHNR, FQNEAQ (reference sequence). Trimming took off 3 bases at V and 1 base at J, with 9 bases between the two ends. The CDR3 covers 14 residues. CDR3 in amino acids: CASSLRQTQETQYF. The DNA read from the CDR3 is TGTGCCAGCAGCTTGAGACAGACCCAAGAGACC.

This clone was seen ten or more times. The read terminates 3 residues ahead of where the CDR3 ends, so the germline J gene completes it. The chain joins TRBV5-4 to TRBJ2-4, with 10 bases identical to TRBD1. Germline CDR1 is SGHNT and CDR2 is YYREEE (reference sequence). The CDR3 covers 14 residues. V lost 6 bases and J lost 9; bases outside the gene matches: 9. The CDR3 spells CASNMSGQGTIQYF. The sequenced CDR3 bases are TGTGCCAGCAACATGTCGGGACAGGGGACCATT.

This clone came up many times. The read ends 3 residues early relative to the CDR3; the germline J gene fills the gap. The rearrangement joins TRBV5-4 to TRBJ1-4, with D possibly being TRBD1 (6 bases). V lost 4 bases to trimming and J lost 4 bases, with 11 bases between them. This CDR3 has 14 amino acids. Germline loops: CDR1 SGHNT, CDR2 YYREEE (reference sequence). The CDR3 protein is CASSTGSGNEKLFF. The sequenced CDR3 bases are TGTGCCAGCAGCACAGGGTCCGGTAATGAAAAA.